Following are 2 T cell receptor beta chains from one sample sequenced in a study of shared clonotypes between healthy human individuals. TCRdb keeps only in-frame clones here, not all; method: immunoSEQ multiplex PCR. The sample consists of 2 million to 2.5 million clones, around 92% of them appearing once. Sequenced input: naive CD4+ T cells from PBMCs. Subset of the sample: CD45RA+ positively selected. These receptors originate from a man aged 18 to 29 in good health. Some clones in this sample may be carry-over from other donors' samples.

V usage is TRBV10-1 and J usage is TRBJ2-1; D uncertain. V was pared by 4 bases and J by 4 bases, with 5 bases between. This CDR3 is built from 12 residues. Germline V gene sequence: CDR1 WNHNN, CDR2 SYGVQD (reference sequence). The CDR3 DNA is TGCGCCAGCAGTGGATCGTACAATGAGCAGTTCTTC. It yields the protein CASSGSYNEQFF.

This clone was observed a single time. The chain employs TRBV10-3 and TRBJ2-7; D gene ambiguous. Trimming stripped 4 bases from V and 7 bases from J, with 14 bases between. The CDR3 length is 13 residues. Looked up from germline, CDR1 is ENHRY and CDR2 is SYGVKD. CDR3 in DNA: TGTGCCATCAGTGTATCAGACGCTGTGGAGCAGTACTTC. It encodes CAISVSDAVEQYF.